Shown below are 8 T cell receptor beta chains from a single sample sequenced in a study of shared clonotypes between healthy human individuals. Produced via immunoSEQ multiplex PCR; TCRdb's table is partial and in-frame only. This sample has millions of clones, with approximately 95% found just once. Sequencing used naive CD4+ T cells sorted from blood. The subset here: CD45RA+ positively selected. These receptor sequences come from a man between 18 and 35 years old in good health.

This rearrangement joins TRBV30 to TRBJ2-1; 7 nucleotides agree with TRBD1. Trimming cost V 4 bases and J 0 bases; bases outside gene matches: 9. The germline V gene encodes CDR1 GTSNPN and CDR2 SVGIG (reference sequence). The CDR3 is made up of 16 amino acids. The CDR3 region is CAWNGQGQSSYNEQFF. The CDR3, as DNA: TGTGCCTGGAACGGCCAGGGACAGAGCTCCTACAATGAGCAGTTCTTC.

The rearrangement joins TRBV6-5 to TRBJ1-5; D possibly corresponds to TRBD1 (5 bases). V gave up 5 bases and J gave up 6 bases, with 14 bases separating them. Looked up from germline, CDR1 is MNHEY and CDR2 is SVGAGI. There are 14 residues in the CDR3. CDR3 protein: CASSLTGTVQPQHF. The CDR3 coding sequence is TGTGCCAGCAGTCTTACCGGGACCGTTCAGCCCCAGCATTTT.

In its sample, this clone was seen a few times. Other DNA sequences within the sample encode an identical CDR3. The gene calls are TRBV5-6 and TRBJ2-5; D could derive from TRBD1 or TRBD2 (5 bases each). V lost 3 bases to trimming and J lost 5 bases, with 5 bases between them. CDR3 size: 11 residues. Germline V lookup: CDR1 SGHDT, CDR2 YYEEEE. Here the CDR3 reads CASSWGETQYF. The CDR3 DNA sequence: TGTGCCAGCAGCTGGGGGGAGACCCAGTACTTC.

This chain uses TRBV10-1 with TRBJ2-3; TRBD2 agrees at 8 bases. Germline V gene sequence: CDR1 WNHNN, CDR2 SYGVQD (reference sequence). This CDR3 spans 14 amino acids. The junction had 4 bases not matched to a gene; V was cut back by 2 bases and J by 6 bases. The CDR3 region is CASSERGGRDTQYF. The CDR3 DNA is TGCGCCAGCAGTGAGCGGGGGGGCCGGGATACGCAGTATTTT.

This sequence joins TRBV30 and TRBJ2-1; 11 nucleotides align to TRBD2. The germline CDR1 and CDR2 sequences are GTSNPN and SVGIG (reference sequence). J lost 0 bases, V lost 8 bases, and 21 bases had no gene match. The CDR3 consists of 20 residues. The CDR3 nucleotides are TGTGCCAGCAGCTTAGTAAAGTCCGGGACTAGCGGACCCTCCTACAATGAGCAGTTCTTC. Its protein is CASSLVKSGTSGPSYNEQFF.

A note on this clone: A much larger clonotype is one base distant, so this may be a read error. This sequence joins TRBV18 and TRBJ2-7; 14 bases are a match to TRBD2. Per the germline V gene, CDR1 is KGHSH and CDR2 is LQKENI. CDR3 length: 15 amino acids. The V gene end was trimmed by 4 bases and the J gene end by 5 bases; junction bases not matched to a gene: 4. Written as DNA, the CDR3 is TGTGCCAGCTCACAGGGACTAGCGGGAGTCGACGAGCAGTACTTC. It yields the protein CASSQGLAGVDEQYF.

The gene calls are TRBV7-9 and TRBJ2-7; TRBD1 matches at 11 bases. This CDR3 has 15 amino acids. CDR1 and CDR2 (germline): SEHNR, FQNEAQ (reference sequence). V lost 5 bases to trimming and J lost 5 bases; unmatched junction nucleotides: 8. DNA for the CDR3: TGTGCCAGCAGCCACACCGGGACAGGGGGACACGAGCAGTACTTC. This sequence encodes CASSHTGTGGHEQYF. The complete variable domain, with remaining parts taken from reference TRBV7-9 and TRBJ2-7, reads DTGVSQNPRHKITKRGQNVTFRCDPISEHNRLYWYRQTLGQGPEFLTYFQNEAQLEKSRLLSDRFSAERPKGSFSTLEIQRTEQGDSAMYLCASSHTGTGGHEQYFGPGTRLTVT.

The CDR3 nucleotides are TGCGCCAGCAGTGAGTTTAGTTTGCGAGATACGCAGTATTTT. Translated, it gives CASSEFSLRDTQYF. The chain couples TRBV10-1 to TRBJ2-3; D is ambiguous. The V end lost 1 base, the J end lost 5 bases, and 10 bases lay between the germline ends. Germline CDR1 WNHNN, CDR2 SYGVQD (reference sequence). The CDR3 spans 14 residues.